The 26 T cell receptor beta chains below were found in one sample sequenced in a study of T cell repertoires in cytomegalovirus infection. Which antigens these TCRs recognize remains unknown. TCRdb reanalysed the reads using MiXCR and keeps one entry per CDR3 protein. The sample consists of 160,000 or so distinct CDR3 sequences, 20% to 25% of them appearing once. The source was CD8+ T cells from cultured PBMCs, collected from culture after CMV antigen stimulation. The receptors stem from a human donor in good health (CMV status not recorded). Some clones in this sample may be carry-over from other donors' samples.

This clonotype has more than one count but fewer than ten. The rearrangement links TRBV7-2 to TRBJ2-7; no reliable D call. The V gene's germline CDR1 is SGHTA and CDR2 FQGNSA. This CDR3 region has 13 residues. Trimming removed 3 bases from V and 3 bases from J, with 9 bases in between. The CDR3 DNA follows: TGTGCCAGCAGCTTTACTGTACTCTACGAGCAGTACTTC. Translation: CASSFTVLYEQYF.

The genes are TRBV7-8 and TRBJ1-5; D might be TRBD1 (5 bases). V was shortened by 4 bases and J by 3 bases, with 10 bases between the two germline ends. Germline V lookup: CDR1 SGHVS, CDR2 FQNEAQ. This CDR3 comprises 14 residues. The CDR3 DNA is TGTGCCAGCAGCTCGGGGGTGGTCAATCAGCCCCAGCATTTT. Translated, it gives CASSSGVVNQPQHF.

CDR3 loop: CASSFERQRGGTDEQFF. Written as DNA, the CDR3 is TGTGCCAGCAGCTTTGAACGACAGCGGGGGGGCACGGATGAGCAGTTCTTC. The V gene is TRBV7-2, the J gene TRBJ2-1; 10 bases map to TRBD2. Trimming removed 3 bases from V and 8 bases from J; junction bases left unmatched: 13. This CDR3 has 17 residues. Germline CDR1 and CDR2: SGHTA and FQGNSA.

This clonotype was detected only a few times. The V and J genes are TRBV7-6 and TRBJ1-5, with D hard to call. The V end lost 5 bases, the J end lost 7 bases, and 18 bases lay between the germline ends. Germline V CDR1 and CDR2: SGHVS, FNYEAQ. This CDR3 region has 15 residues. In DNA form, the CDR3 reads TGTGCCAGCAGCCCAGAGATGGCAGGAGGGCAGCCCCAGCATTTT. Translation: CASSPEMAGGQPQHF.

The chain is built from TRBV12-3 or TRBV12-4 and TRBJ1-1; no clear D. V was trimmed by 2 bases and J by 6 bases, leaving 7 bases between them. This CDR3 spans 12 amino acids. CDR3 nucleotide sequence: TGTGCCAGCAGTTTACCGGGCGCTGAAGCTTTCTTT. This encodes CASSLPGAEAFF.

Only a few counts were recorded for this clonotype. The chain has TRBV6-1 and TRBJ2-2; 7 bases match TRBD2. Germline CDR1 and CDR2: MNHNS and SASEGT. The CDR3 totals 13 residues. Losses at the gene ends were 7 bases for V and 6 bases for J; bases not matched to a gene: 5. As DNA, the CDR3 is TGTGCCAGCACCCTGGGGGGGGCCGGGGAGCTGTTTTTT. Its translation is CASTLGGAGELFF.

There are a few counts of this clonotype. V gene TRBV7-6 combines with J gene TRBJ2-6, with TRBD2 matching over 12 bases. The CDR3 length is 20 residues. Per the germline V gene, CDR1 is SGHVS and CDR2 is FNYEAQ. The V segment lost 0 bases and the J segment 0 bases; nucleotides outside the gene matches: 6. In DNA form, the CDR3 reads TGTGCCAGCAGCTTAGCGCTAACTAGCGGGGGGTACTCTGGGGCCAACGTCCTGACTTTC. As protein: CASSLALTSGGYSGANVLTF.

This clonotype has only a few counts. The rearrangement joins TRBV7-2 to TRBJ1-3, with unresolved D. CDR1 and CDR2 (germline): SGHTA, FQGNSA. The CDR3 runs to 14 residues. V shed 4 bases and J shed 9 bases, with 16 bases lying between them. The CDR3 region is CASSYVWDLATIYF. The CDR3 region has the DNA TGTGCCAGCAGCTACGTTTGGGATCTAGCCACCATATATTTT.

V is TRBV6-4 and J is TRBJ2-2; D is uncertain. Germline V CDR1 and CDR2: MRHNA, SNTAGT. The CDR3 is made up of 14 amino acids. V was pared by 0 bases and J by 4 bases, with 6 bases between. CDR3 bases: TGTGCCAGCAGTGACTCGACAAGCACCGGGGAGCTGTTTTTT. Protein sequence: CASSDSTSTGELFF.

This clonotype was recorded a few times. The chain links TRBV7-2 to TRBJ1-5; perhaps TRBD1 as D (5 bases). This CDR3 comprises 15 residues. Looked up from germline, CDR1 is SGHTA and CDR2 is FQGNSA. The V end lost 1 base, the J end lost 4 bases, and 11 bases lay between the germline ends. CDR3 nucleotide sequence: TGTGCCAGCAGCTTAGGAGGGGTTGGGAATCAGCCCCAGCATTTT. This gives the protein CASSLGGVGNQPQHF. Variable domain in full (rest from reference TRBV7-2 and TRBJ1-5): GAGVSQSPSNKVTEKGKDVELRCDPISGHTALYWYRQSLGQGLEFLIYFQGNSAPDKSGLPSDRFSAERTGGSVSTLTIQRTQQEDSAVYLCASSLGGVGNQPQHFGDGTRLSIL.

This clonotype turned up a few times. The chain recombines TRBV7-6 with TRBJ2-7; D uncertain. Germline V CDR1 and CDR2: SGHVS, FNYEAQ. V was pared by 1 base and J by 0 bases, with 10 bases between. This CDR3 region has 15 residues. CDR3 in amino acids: CASSLEPTSSYEQYF. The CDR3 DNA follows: TGTGCCAGCAGCTTAGAGCCTACGAGCTCCTACGAGCAGTACTTC.

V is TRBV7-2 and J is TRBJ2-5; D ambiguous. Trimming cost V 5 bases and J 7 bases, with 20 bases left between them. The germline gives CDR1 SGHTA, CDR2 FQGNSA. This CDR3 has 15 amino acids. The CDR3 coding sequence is TGTGCCAGCAGCCCCGTGGTACGCGTACCATGGACCCAGTACTTC. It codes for CASSPVVRVPWTQYF.

CDR3 nucleotides: TGTGCCAGCAGTTCCGGGCCCAGGCCCCAGCATTTT. Its protein is CASSSGPRPQHF. The V call is TRBV6-2 or TRBV6-3, the J call TRBJ1-5; D is unclear. Germline CDR1 reads MNHEY; CDR2 reads SVGEGT. The CDR3 extends over 12 amino acids. Trimming shortened V by 4 bases and J by 9 bases, and 10 bases separated the two germline ends.

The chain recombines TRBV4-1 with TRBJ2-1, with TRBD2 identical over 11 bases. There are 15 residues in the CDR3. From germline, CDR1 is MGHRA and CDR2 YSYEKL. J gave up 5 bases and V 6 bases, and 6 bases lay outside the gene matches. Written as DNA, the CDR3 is TGCGCCAGCAGAGTAGCGGGGGGGCCCGACAATGAGCAGTTCTTC. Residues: CASRVAGGPDNEQFF.

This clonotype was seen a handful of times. In nucleotides, the CDR3 is TGTGCCAGCAGCCCCGGTAGGGGCACTGAAGCTTTCTTT. Its protein product is CASSPGRGTEAFF. This sequence joins TRBV7-6 and TRBJ1-1; a weak D match, TRBD1 (5 bases). V lost 5 bases to trimming and J lost 4 bases, with 11 bases between them. CDR1 and CDR2 from the germline V gene are SGHVS and FNYEAQ. The CDR3 totals 13 residues.

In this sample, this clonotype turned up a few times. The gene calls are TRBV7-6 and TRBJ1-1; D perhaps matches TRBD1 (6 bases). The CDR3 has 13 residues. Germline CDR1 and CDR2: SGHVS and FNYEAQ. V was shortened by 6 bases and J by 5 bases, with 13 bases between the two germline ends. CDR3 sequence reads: CASRLGGSTEAFF. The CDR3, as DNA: TGTGCCAGCAGACTAGGGGGGTCGACTGAAGCTTTCTTT.

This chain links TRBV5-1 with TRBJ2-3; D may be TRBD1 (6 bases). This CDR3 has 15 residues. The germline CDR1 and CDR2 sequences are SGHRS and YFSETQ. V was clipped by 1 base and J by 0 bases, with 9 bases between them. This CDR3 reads CASSLKDSSTDTQYF. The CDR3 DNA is TGCGCCAGCAGCTTGAAGGACAGCAGCACAGATACGCAGTATTTT.

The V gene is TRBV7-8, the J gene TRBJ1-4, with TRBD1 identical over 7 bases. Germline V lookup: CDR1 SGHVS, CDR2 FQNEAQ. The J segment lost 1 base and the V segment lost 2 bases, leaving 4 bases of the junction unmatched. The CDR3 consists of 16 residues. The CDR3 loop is CASSLITGETNEKLFF. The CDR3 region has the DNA TGTGCCAGCAGCTTAATAACAGGGGAAACTAATGAAAAACTGTTTTTT.

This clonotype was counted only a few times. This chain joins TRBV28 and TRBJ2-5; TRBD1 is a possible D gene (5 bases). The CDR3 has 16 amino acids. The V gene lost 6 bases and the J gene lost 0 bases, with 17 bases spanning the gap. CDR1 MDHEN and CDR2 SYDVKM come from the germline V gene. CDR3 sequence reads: CASRSPFGRDQETQYF. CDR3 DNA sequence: TGTGCCAGCAGATCCCCCTTCGGCAGGGACCAAGAGACCCAGTACTTC.

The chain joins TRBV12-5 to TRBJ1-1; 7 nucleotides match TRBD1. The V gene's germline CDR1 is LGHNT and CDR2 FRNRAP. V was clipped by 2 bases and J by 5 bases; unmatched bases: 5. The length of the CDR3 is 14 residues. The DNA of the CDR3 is TGTGCTAGTGGTTTGCTTCAGGGGGGAACTGAAGCTTTCTTT. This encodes CASGLLQGGTEAFF.

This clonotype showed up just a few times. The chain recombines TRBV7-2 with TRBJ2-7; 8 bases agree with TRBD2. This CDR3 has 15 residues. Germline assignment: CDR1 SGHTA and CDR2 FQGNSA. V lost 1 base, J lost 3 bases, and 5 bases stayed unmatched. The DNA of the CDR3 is TGTGCCAGCAGCTTAGGCGGGGGGATAATCTACGAGCAGTACTTC. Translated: CASSLGGGIIYEQYF.

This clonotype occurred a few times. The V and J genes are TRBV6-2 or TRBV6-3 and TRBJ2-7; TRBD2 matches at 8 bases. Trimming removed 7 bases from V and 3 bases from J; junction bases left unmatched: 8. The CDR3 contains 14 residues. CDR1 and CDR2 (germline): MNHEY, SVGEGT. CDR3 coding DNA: TGTGCCAGCACCTACGTAGCGGGGAGCTACGAGCAGTACTTC. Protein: CASTYVAGSYEQYF.

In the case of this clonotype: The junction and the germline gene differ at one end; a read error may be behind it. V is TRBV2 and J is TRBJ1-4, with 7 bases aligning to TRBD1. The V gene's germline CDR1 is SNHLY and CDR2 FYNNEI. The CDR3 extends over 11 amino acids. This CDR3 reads CASIEGDRARF. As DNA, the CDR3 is TGTGCCAGCATCGAAGGAGACAGGGCCCGGTTT.

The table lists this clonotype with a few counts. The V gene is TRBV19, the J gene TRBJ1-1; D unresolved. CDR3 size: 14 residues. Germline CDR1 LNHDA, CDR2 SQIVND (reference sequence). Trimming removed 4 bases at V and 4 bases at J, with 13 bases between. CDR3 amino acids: CASSREKMGTEAFF. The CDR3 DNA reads TGTGCCAGTAGTAGGGAAAAGATGGGCACTGAAGCTTTCTTT.

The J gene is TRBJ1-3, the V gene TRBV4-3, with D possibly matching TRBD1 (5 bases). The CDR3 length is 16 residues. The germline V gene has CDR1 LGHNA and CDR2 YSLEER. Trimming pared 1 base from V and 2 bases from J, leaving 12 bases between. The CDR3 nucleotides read TGCGCCAGCAGCCAAGTAGGGGACGTAACTGGAAACACCATATATTTT. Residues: CASSQVGDVTGNTIYF.

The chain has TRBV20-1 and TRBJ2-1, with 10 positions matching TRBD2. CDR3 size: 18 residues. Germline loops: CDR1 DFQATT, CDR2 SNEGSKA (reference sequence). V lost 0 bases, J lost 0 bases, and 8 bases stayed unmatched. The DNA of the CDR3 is TGCAGTGCTAGAGATGTGGCAGCGGGGGGGCGCTCCTACAATGAGCAGTTCTTC. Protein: CSARDVAAGGRSYNEQFF.